Here is one T cell receptor (beta chain) with its context. The target antigen is unknown. This sample stems from a study of shared clonotypes between healthy human individuals. Study-level findings and limits: Clonotypes that were shared across a handful of donors made up around 5% of naive CD4 clonotypes. Memory subsets generally showed smaller estimated richness than naive subsets did.

V lost 5 bases, J lost 8 bases, and 10 bases lay in between. Per germline, CDR1 DFQATT and CDR2 SNEGSKA (reference sequence). The CDR3 length is 11 residues. Libraries were prepared by immunoSEQ multiplex PCR; TCRdb keeps only in-frame clonotypes and omits some of them. Of about 2.3 million clones in the sample, 93% were seen once. Donation came from healthy HIV-negative adults that had no recent acute infections or vaccinations. It was into CD45RA+ naive and CD45RA-negative memory subsets that the CD4+ cells were split. Sample: naive CD4+ T cells from PBMCs. Subset described: CD45RA+ positively selected. The clonotype originates from a man between 18 and 29 years old in good health. Some clones in this sample may be carry-over from other donors' samples. V is TRBV20-1 and J is TRBJ2-4; tentative D call: TRBD2 (5 bases). The CDR3 DNA sequence: TGCAGTGCTCCGGACGGGGACATTCAGTACTTC. This gives the protein CSAPDGDIQYF.